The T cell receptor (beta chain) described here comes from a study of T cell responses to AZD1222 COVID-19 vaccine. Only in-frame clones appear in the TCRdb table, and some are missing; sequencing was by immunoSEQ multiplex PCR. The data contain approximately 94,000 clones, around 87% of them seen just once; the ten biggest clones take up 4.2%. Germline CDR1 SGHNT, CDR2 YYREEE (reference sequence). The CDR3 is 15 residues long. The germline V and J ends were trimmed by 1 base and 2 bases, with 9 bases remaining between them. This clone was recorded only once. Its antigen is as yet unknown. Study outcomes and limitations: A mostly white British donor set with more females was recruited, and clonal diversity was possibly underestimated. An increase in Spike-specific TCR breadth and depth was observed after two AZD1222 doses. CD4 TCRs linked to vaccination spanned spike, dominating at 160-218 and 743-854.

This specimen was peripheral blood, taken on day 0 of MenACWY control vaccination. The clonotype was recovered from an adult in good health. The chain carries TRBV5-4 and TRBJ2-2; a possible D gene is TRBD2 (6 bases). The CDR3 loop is CASSLTGLNTGELFF. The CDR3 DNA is TGTGCCAGCAGCTTGACGGGACTCAACACCGGGGAGCTGTTTTTT.